A single sample is the source of the 19 T cell receptor beta chains below, sequenced in a study of PD-1 blockade in classical Hodgkin lymphoma. Some clones are missing from TCRdb's copy, which holds only in-frame ones; the method was immunoSEQ multiplex PCR. The data hold around 8,000 clones, with around 84% observed a single time. Patients all relapsed after autologous stem cell transplantation, and there was variation in brentuximab vedotin exposure. Magnetic depletion of non-target cells from thawed PBMCs yielded purified CD8+ T cells. The sample consisted of CD8+ T cells from blood, taken at baseline. The receptors originated from a human donor with classical Hodgkin lymphoma.

The V gene is TRBV28, the J gene TRBJ2-2; D is unresolved. Looked up from germline, CDR1 is MDHEN and CDR2 is SYDVKM. The CDR3 extends over 16 amino acids. Between the trimmed V and J ends, which lost 7 bases and 0 bases, there was a span of 15 bases. In DNA form, the CDR3 reads TGTGCCAGCACCACCCCCGACTCTACGAACACCGGGGAGCTGTTTTTT. Encoded protein: CASTTPDSTNTGELFF. The full variable domain, with the rest looked up from reference TRBV28 and TRBJ2-2, is DVKVTQSSRYLVKRTGEKVFLECVQDMDHENMFWYRQDPGLGLRLIYFSYDVKMKEKGDIPEGYSVSREKKERFSLILESASTNQTSMYLCASTTPDSTNTGELFFGEGSRLTVL.

The chain employs TRBV2 and TRBJ1-6, with no clear D. CDR3 length: 11 residues. V was cut by 2 bases and J by 14 bases, with 7 bases left in between. Germline CDR1 reads SNHLY; CDR2 reads FYNNEI. CDR3 residues: CASSELPTLHF. The DNA for the CDR3 is TGTGCCAGCAGTGAATTACCAACCCTCCACTTT.

The V and J genes are TRBV29-1 and TRBJ2-7; TRBD1 aligns across 8 bases. V trimming: 7 bases; J trimming: 2 bases; junction bases outside the gene matches: 4. CDR3 length equals 12 residues. Germline V gene data show CDR1 as SQVTM and CDR2 as ANQGSEA. CDR3 DNA sequence: TGCAGCGCTGGGACAGGCGCCTACGAGCAGTACTTC. Protein sequence: CSAGTGAYEQYF.

CDR3 in DNA: TGTGCCAGCAGCCAAGACCCAGTCCCAATTGAGCAGTTCTTC. Translated, it gives CASSQDPVPIEQFF. The rearrangement joins TRBV4-2 to TRBJ2-1, with D unclear. The CDR3 is made up of 14 amino acids. Per the germline V gene, CDR1 is LGHNA and CDR2 is YNFKEQ. V was pared by 0 bases and J by 9 bases, with 12 bases between.

The CDR3 DNA sequence: TGCGCCAGCAGCTTGGTCCCGCGGGCTACTGATGAGAACACCGGGGAGCTGTTTTTT. It yields the protein CASSLVPRATDENTGELFF. The chain carries TRBV5-1 and TRBJ2-2; maybe TRBD2 (5 bases). The germline gives CDR1 SGHRS, CDR2 YFSETQ. V lost 0 bases and J 1 base, leaving 19 bases between the germline ends. The CDR3 spans 19 residues.

The gene calls are TRBV28 and TRBJ1-5; possibly TRBD1 for D (5 bases). The germline V gene encodes CDR1 MDHEN and CDR2 SYDVKM. The ends were cut back, 5 bases at V and 4 bases at J, with 15 bases in the middle. CDR3 length: 15 amino acids. The CDR3, as DNA: TGTGCCAGCAGTCCTATCGTGGAGGGGAATCAGCCCCAGCATTTT. Translated: CASSPIVEGNQPQHF.

This clone was detected once. The rearrangement uses TRBV27 and TRBJ2-7, with TRBD1 as a possible D gene (5 bases). The germline CDR1 and CDR2 sequences are MNHEY and SMNVEV (reference sequence). Deletions cut 2 bases from V and 0 bases from J, with 11 bases between. This CDR3 is built from 15 residues. The CDR3 spells CASSLIQRGSYEQYF. Here the CDR3 DNA reads TGTGCCAGCAGTTTAATCCAAAGGGGCTCCTACGAGCAGTACTTC.

The gene calls are TRBV28 and TRBJ1-5; D gene unclear. The CDR3 is made up of 16 amino acids. In germline, CDR1 is MDHEN, CDR2 SYDVKM. The ends were cut back, 4 bases at V and 0 bases at J, with 13 bases in the middle. CDR3: CASSSLPSNSNQPQHF. The CDR3 nucleotides are TGTGCCAGCAGTTCGCTGCCATCGAATAGCAATCAGCCCCAGCATTTT.

The V call is TRBV27, the J call TRBJ2-3; TRBD2 aligns across 8 bases. This CDR3 has 17 amino acids. Germline CDR1 reads MNHEY; CDR2 reads SMNVEV (reference sequence). J was trimmed by 2 bases and V by 6 bases; bases with no gene match: 13. In nucleotides, the CDR3 is TGTGCCAGCAGCCTCGAACACCCGGGGGGGTACACAGATACGCAGTATTTT. Translation gives CASSLEHPGGYTDTQYF.

J is TRBJ2-5 and V is TRBV29-1; 9 bases fit TRBD1. CDR1 and CDR2 from the germline V gene are SQVTM and ANQGSEA. The junction had 6 bases not matched to a gene; V was cut back by 2 bases and J by 2 bases. The CDR3 spans 15 residues. Written as DNA, the CDR3 is TGCAGCGTTGAAAGGGACAGGGACATACAAGAGACCCAGTACTTC. It specifies CSVERDRDIQETQYF.

The V gene is TRBV27, the J gene TRBJ1-5; D uncertain. The germline V gene encodes CDR1 MNHEY and CDR2 SMNVEV (reference sequence). Deletions cut 3 bases from V and 3 bases from J, with 12 bases between. The CDR3 contains 15 residues. The CDR3 region is CASSFLGSLNQPQHF. CDR3 DNA sequence: TGTGCCAGCAGTTTCCTCGGGTCCCTCAATCAGCCCCAGCATTTT.

The V and J genes are TRBV19 and TRBJ1-4, with D possibly TRBD1 on 6 matching bases. Germline V gene lookup returns CDR1 LNHDA and CDR2 SQIVND (reference sequence). CDR3 length: 14 residues. Trimming left V 2 bases short and J 7 bases short, with 11 bases between. CDR3 amino acids: CASSISRGSEKLFF. CDR3 sequence (DNA): TGTGCCAGTAGTATATCCAGGGGAAGTGAAAAACTGTTTTTT. Filled out from reference TRBV19 and TRBJ1-4, the complete variable domain reads DGGITQSPKYLFRKEGQNVTLSCEQNLNHDAMYWYRQDPGQGLRLIYYSQIVNDFQKGDIAEGYSVSREKKESFPLTVTSAQKNPTAFYLCASSISRGSEKLFFGSGTQLSVL.

The CDR3 here is CASSEGPGNYGYTF. The CDR3 nucleotides read TGTGCCAGCAGTGAAGGGCCCGGAAACTATGGCTACACCTTC. This chain links TRBV2 with TRBJ1-2; D is unclear. CDR1 and CDR2 (germline): SNHLY, FYNNEI. The CDR3 loop spans 14 amino acids. The ends were cut back, 1 base at V and 2 bases at J, with 8 bases in the middle.

For the CDR3, the DNA is TGTGCCAGCAGTTTCGGGACCCCTGGGACTTATACCTACGAGCAGTACTTC. This sequence encodes CASSFGTPGTYTYEQYF. The chain carries TRBV28 and TRBJ2-7, with D possibly being TRBD2 (6 bases). Trimming left V 3 bases short and J 2 bases short, with 20 bases between. The CDR3 runs 17 residues. Germline lookup yields CDR1 MDHEN and CDR2 SYDVKM.

This clone was observed once. The chain is built from TRBV4-1 and TRBJ2-7; TRBD1 agrees at 8 bases. CDR1 is MGHRA and CDR2 is YSYEKL in the germline V gene. V was pared by 3 bases and J by 4 bases, with 14 bases of the junction left unmatched. CDR3 length: 17 amino acids. CDR3 DNA sequence: TGCGCCAGCAGCCATCAAGGGGGAGGACAGGGAGTGTACGAGCAGTACTTC. Translation gives CASSHQGGGQGVYEQYF.

The chain has TRBV16 and TRBJ1-1; 7 nucleotides line up with TRBD1. The length of the CDR3 is 14 residues. Losses at the gene ends were 4 bases for V and 1 base for J; bases not matched to a gene: 3. The germline CDR1 and CDR2 sequences are KGHSY and FQNENV. As DNA, the CDR3 is TGTGCCAGCAGCCGGGGACAGTCGAACACTGAAGCTTTCTTT. Its protein product is CASSRGQSNTEAFF.

Only a few counts were recorded for this clone. This rearrangement joins TRBV4-1 to TRBJ2-7, with D possibly being TRBD1 (6 bases). The CDR3 totals 13 residues. Trimming removed 6 bases at V and 6 bases at J, with 15 bases between. From germline, CDR1 is MGHRA and CDR2 YSYEKL. CDR3 nucleotides: TGCGCCAGCAGATCCAAGACAGGAGGCGAGCAGTACTTC. This codes for CASRSKTGGEQYF.

The CDR3 reads CASSQGLADGDEQYF. Written as DNA, the CDR3 is TGCGCCAGCAGCCAAGGTCTGGCGGACGGGGACGAGCAGTACTTC. The J gene is TRBJ2-7, the V gene TRBV4-1, with D tentatively TRBD2 (5 bases). V dropped 1 base and J dropped 5 bases, with 15 bases sitting between them. The CDR3 sequence is 15 residues long. Per the germline V gene, CDR1 is MGHRA and CDR2 is YSYEKL.

This sequence joins TRBV18 and TRBJ2-7; D remains unclear. The CDR3 sequence is 11 residues long. CDR1 and CDR2 (germline): KGHSH, LQKENI. V was shortened by 4 bases and J by 5 bases, with 6 bases between the two germline ends. The CDR3 nucleotides read TGTGCCAGCTCACTAGGGCACGAGCAGTACTTC. Its protein product is CASSLGHEQYF.